The source of this T cell receptor (beta chain) is a study of T cell responses to AZD1222 COVID-19 vaccine. Study-wide results and caveats: Donors were chiefly white British, with a greater number of females, and clonal diversity was perhaps underestimated. Repertoires were sampled only after the peak T cell response. Recipients of AZD1222 seropositive at baseline numbered only 6 or 7.

Profiled with immunoSEQ multiplex PCR; TCRdb holds only in-frame clones, not every one. The sample holds about 120,000 clones; under 95% are singletons and the top ten take over 5%. In the case of this clone: Antigen specificity is unknown.

Trimming took off 3 bases at V and 3 bases at J, with 12 bases between the two ends. Germline V gives CDR1 MNHEY, CDR2 SMNVEV (reference sequence). The CDR3 sequence is 15 residues long. V is TRBV27 and J is TRBJ1-5; TRBD1 is a possible D gene (6 bases). The sequences come from peripheral blood, collected on day 0 of AZD1222 vaccination. The receptor was derived from an adult in good health. The CDR3 here is CASSFLGANNQPQHF. Written as DNA, the CDR3 is TGTGCCAGCAGTTTTCTGGGGGCGAACAATCAGCCCCAGCATTTT.